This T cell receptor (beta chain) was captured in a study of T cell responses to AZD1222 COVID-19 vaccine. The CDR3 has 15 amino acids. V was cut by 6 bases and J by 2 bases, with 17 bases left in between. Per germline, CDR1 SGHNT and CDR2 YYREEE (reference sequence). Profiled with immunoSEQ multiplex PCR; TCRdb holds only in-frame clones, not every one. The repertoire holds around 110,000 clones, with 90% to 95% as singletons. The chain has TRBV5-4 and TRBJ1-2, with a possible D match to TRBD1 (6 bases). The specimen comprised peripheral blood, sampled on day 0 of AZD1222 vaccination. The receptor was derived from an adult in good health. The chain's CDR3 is CASTNDEGGNYGYTF. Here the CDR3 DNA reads TGTGCCAGCACAAACGACGAGGGGGGAAACTATGGCTACACCTTC.